This TCR beta chain appears in the sequencing data of a study of shared clonotypes between healthy human individuals. The study, taken as a whole, reports: Naive subsets, compared against memory subsets, generally had larger estimated richness values.

From germline, CDR1 is GTSNPN and CDR2 SVGIG (reference sequence). V lost 0 bases and J 4 bases, leaving 12 bases between the germline ends. The CDR3 consists of 15 residues. A remark on this clone: The antigen remains unidentified.

Deep level was the assay's run setting. Sorted-subset replicate PCRs used around 200 ng of genomic DNA. This amount corresponded to tens of thousands of T cell genomes. The assay was immunoSEQ multiplex PCR, and TCRdb's table has in-frame clones only and misses some. The sample lists some 1 million clones; about 77% were seen once. The TCR was taken from a young man in good health. J is TRBJ1-4 and V is TRBV30, with D uncertain. Sequences were obtained from memory CD4+ T cells sorted from blood. Subset described: CD45RA-negative fraction. The CDR3 here is CAWSVNGWGNEKLFF. As DNA, the CDR3 is TGTGCCTGGAGTGTAAACGGATGGGGTAATGAAAAACTGTTTTTT.